Presented here are 29 T cell receptor beta chains from one specimen sequenced in a study of shared clonotypes between healthy human individuals. TCRdb keeps only in-frame clones here, not all; method: immunoSEQ multiplex PCR. This sample has a few hundred thousand clones, with 90% to 97% found just once. Sequencing was carried out using memory CD8+ T cells sorted from blood. Subset defined: CD45RO+ cells pooled with CCR7-negative TemRA cells. These receptors were collected from a man aged 30 to 39 in good health.

CDR3: CASSLGGVIRQNYGYTF. The CDR3 nucleotides read TGTGCCAGCAGCTTAGGCGGGGTAATTAGGCAGAACTATGGCTACACCTTC. The gene calls are TRBV7-2 and TRBJ1-2; D gene unclear. The CDR3 covers 17 residues. In germline, CDR1 is SGHTA, CDR2 FQGNSA. V was trimmed by 1 base and J by 2 bases, leaving 17 bases between them.

This sequence joins TRBV6-1 and TRBJ2-7; no definite D call. The V end was cut by 0 bases, the J end by 7 bases, with 10 bases between. The CDR3 has 13 amino acids. The germline V gene encodes CDR1 MNHNS and CDR2 SASEGT. The DNA for the CDR3 is TGTGCCAGCAGTGAAGCCGGTACTAAGGAGCAGTACTTC. Amino acid sequence: CASSEAGTKEQYF.

In regard to this clone: Other nucleotide sequences in the sample specify the same CDR3. V is TRBV19 and J is TRBJ1-1, with D unclear. The CDR3 contains 13 residues. CDR1 and CDR2 (germline): LNHDA, SQIVND (reference sequence). The ends were cut back, 1 base at V and 1 base at J, with 4 bases in the middle. CDR3 nucleotides: TGTGCCAGTAGTATAGGAAGGAACACTGAAGCTTTCTTT. It is translated as CASSIGRNTEAFF.

The V call is TRBV29-1, the J call TRBJ2-7; 11 bases are a match to TRBD1. From germline, CDR1 is SQVTM and CDR2 ANQGSEA. The trim removed 6 bases at V and 4 bases at J, leaving 8 bases unmatched. The CDR3 is made up of 14 amino acids. This chain's CDR3 is CSVGTGGQSYEQYF. The CDR3 region has the DNA TGCAGCGTGGGGACAGGGGGGCAGTCTTACGAGCAGTACTTC.

V gene TRBV18 combines with J gene TRBJ2-1; 7 nucleotides agree with TRBD1. This CDR3 is built from 17 residues. The V gene's germline CDR1 is KGHSH and CDR2 LQKENI. Trimming took 3 bases from V and 9 from J; bases not matched to a gene: 17. CDR3 bases: TGTGCCAGCTCACCCCCCGTTGCAATGACAGGGTTGGGTGAGCAGTTCTTC. This encodes CASSPPVAMTGLGEQFF.

V gene TRBV10-3 combines with J gene TRBJ2-1; perhaps TRBD2 as D (6 bases). Germline loops: CDR1 ENHRY, CDR2 SYGVKD. V lost 4 bases and J 8 bases, leaving 18 bases between the germline ends. CDR3 length: 15 amino acids. CDR3 in DNA: TGTGCCATCAGTGCCCCCGGGACTGGCCGCCATGAGCAGTTCTTC. Translating it yields CAISAPGTGRHEQFF.

The chain uses TRBV19 and TRBJ2-5; D is uncertain. The V and J ends lost 4 bases and 6 bases respectively, with 12 bases between them. Per the germline V gene, CDR1 is LNHDA and CDR2 is SQIVND (reference sequence). CDR3 length: 13 residues. The CDR3 DNA follows: TGTGCCAGTAGTAGTGGCCCCCAGCAGACCCAGTACTTC. This codes for CASSSGPQQTQYF.

The rearrangement uses TRBV19 and TRBJ2-3; 7 nucleotides match TRBD1. The CDR3 length is 13 residues. Germline V gene sequence: CDR1 LNHDA, CDR2 SQIVND (reference sequence). V gave up 1 base and J gave up 5 bases; unmatched junction bases: 0. The CDR3 reads CASSIGQGDTQYF. As DNA, the CDR3 is TGTGCCAGTAGTATAGGACAGGGAGATACGCAGTATTTT. Full variable domain (outside the CDR3, taken from reference TRBV19 and TRBJ2-3): DGGITQSPKYLFRKEGQNVTLSCEQNLNHDAMYWYRQDPGQGLRLIYYSQIVNDFQKGDIAEGYSVSREKKESFPLTVTSAQKNPTAFYLCASSIGQGDTQYFGPGTRLTVL.

The genes are TRBV6-6 and TRBJ1-6; perhaps TRBD1 as D (6 bases). The CDR3 has 13 residues. The V gene's germline CDR1 is MNHNY and CDR2 SVGAGI (reference sequence). Trimming removed 7 bases at V and 10 bases at J, with 14 bases between. Written as DNA, the CDR3 is TGTGCCAGCACCCACAGGGAGGAATCACCCCTCCACTTT. Translated, it gives CASTHREESPLHF.

V gene TRBV29-1 combines with J gene TRBJ2-1, with TRBD2 matching over 15 bases. The CDR3 is 16 residues long. V lost 6 bases to trimming and J lost 8 bases; unmatched junction nucleotides: 11. The germline V gene encodes CDR1 SQVTM and CDR2 ANQGSEA. DNA for the CDR3: TGCAGCGTATGCCCTTGGACTAGCGGGAGGGCCTATGAGCAGTTCTTC. Translation gives CSVCPWTSGRAYEQFF.

The count of this clone is one. The chain recombines TRBV6-6 with TRBJ2-5; 8 bases agree with TRBD2. With 5 bases clipped from V and 5 bases from J, the junction kept 10 bases outside the gene matches. This CDR3 is 15 amino acids long. CDR1 is MNHNY and CDR2 is SVGAGI in the germline V gene (reference sequence). CDR3 protein: CASSHPGLVVETQYF. CDR3 in DNA: TGTGCCAGCAGTCATCCGGGACTAGTGGTTGAGACCCAGTACTTC.

The V and J genes are TRBV7-9 and TRBJ1-1; D might be TRBD1 (5 bases). The CDR3 loop spans 13 amino acids. Trimming cost V 0 bases and J 3 bases, with 5 bases left between them. The germline V gene encodes CDR1 SEHNR and CDR2 FQNEAQ (reference sequence). CDR3 region: CASSLAGDTEAFF. The CDR3 DNA reads TGTGCCAGCAGCTTAGCAGGGGACACTGAAGCTTTCTTT.

The J gene is TRBJ1-4, the V gene TRBV6-1; no reliable D call. The V gene lost 8 bases and the J gene lost 8 bases, with 15 bases spanning the gap. The CDR3 runs 13 residues. Germline CDR1 reads MNHNS; CDR2 reads SASEGT. Here the CDR3 DNA reads TGTGCCAGCCTGAGTCGAACACGGGAAAAACTGTTTTTT. Translating it yields CASLSRTREKLFF.

The rearrangement joins TRBV6-1 to TRBJ1-3; 7 bases agree with TRBD1. The CDR3 spans 15 residues. The V segment lost 4 bases and the J segment 0 bases; nucleotides outside the gene matches: 3. Per the germline V gene, CDR1 is MNHNS and CDR2 is SASEGT. Written as DNA, the CDR3 is TGTGCCAGCAGTGGACAGGGCTACTCTGGAAACACCATATATTTT. Translation gives CASSGQGYSGNTIYF.

V is TRBV11-2 and J is TRBJ2-7; TRBD2 agrees at 9 bases. The CDR3 spans 18 residues. The ends lost 3 bases at V and 0 bases at J; junction bases unmatched: 12. Germline CDR1 SGHAT, CDR2 FQNNGV. This CDR3 reads CASSFKVGSGRHSYEQYF. Written as DNA, the CDR3 is TGTGCCAGCAGCTTTAAAGTGGGTAGCGGGAGACACTCCTACGAGCAGTACTTC.

In nucleotides, the CDR3 is TGTGCCAGCAGCCAAGAGCCGGGACAGGGGTTTGAGGAGACCCAGTACTTC. Its protein product is CASSQEPGQGFEETQYF. The J gene is TRBJ2-5, the V gene TRBV14; 10 bases agree with TRBD1. The CDR3 has 17 amino acids. The germline V gene has CDR1 SGHDN and CDR2 FVKESK. J gave up 5 bases and V 0 bases, and 9 bases lay outside the gene matches.

V is TRBV5-1 and J is TRBJ2-1, with D uncertain. CDR3 length equals 14 residues. Trimming removed 4 bases at V and 5 bases at J, with 13 bases between. Germline V gene lookup returns CDR1 SGHRS and CDR2 YFSETQ. CDR3 sequence reads: CASSVGGVHNEQFF. CDR3 DNA sequence: TGCGCCAGCAGCGTGGGTGGAGTACACAATGAGCAGTTCTTC.

The chain joins TRBV28 to TRBJ1-2; D not certain. Germline V lookup: CDR1 MDHEN, CDR2 SYDVKM. The CDR3 is 15 residues long. With 4 bases removed from V and 0 bases from J, the gap between germline ends came to 12 bases. DNA for the CDR3: TGTGCCAGCAGTTCTGCCGCAGGTCCTAACTATGGCTACACCTTC. This encodes CASSSAAGPNYGYTF.

The CDR3 nucleotides read TGTGCCAGCACTGACCCACGGACGGTCTACGAGCAGTACTTC. Residues: CASTDPRTVYEQYF. The chain uses TRBV2 and TRBJ2-7; D remains ambiguous. The CDR3 has 14 amino acids. Germline CDR1 reads SNHLY; CDR2 reads FYNNEI. Trimming removed 7 bases at V and 3 bases at J, with 16 bases between.

CDR3 region: CATSSLAETSYEQYF. The CDR3 bases are TGTGCCACCAGTTCGTTAGCGGAAACCTCCTACGAGCAGTACTTC. This rearrangement joins TRBV15 to TRBJ2-7, with D possibly being TRBD2 (6 bases). Trimming removed 6 bases at V and 0 bases at J, with 15 bases between. The CDR3 totals 15 residues. Germline V gives CDR1 LNHNV, CDR2 YYDKDF (reference sequence).

This clone was seen only once. The V gene is TRBV4-1, the J gene TRBJ1-2, with D maybe TRBD1 (6 bases). The CDR3 totals 14 residues. Looked up from germline, CDR1 is MGHRA and CDR2 is YSYEKL. V was clipped by 1 base and J by 2 bases, with 8 bases between them. CDR3 loop: CASSQGGQNYGYTF. DNA for the CDR3: TGCGCCAGCAGCCAAGGGGGGCAGAACTATGGCTACACCTTC.

The chain has TRBV27 and TRBJ1-4; D remains ambiguous. Trimming stripped 3 bases from V and 8 bases from J, with 10 bases between. The CDR3 sequence is 13 residues long. The V gene's germline CDR1 is MNHEY and CDR2 SMNVEV (reference sequence). CDR3 protein: CASSLRSGEKLFF. The CDR3 region has the DNA TGTGCCAGCAGTTTGCGAAGTGGGGAAAAACTGTTTTTT. Full variable domain (missing parts from reference TRBV27 and TRBJ1-4): EAQVTQNPRYLITVTGKKLTVTCSQNMNHEYMSWYRQDPGLGLRQIYYSMNVEVTDKGDVPEGYKVSRKEKRNFPLILESPSPNQTSLYFCASSLRSGEKLFFGSGTQLSVL.

This clone was seen only once. This chain links TRBV5-1 with TRBJ2-5; 12 bases line up with TRBD2. The CDR3 has 18 residues. CDR1 and CDR2 from the germline V gene are SGHRS and YFSETQ. V dropped 0 bases and J dropped 1; count of bases not matched to a gene: 7. CDR3 nucleotides: TGCGCCAGCAGCTTGGTCCTAGGACTAGCGGGACTCCAAGAGACCCAGTACTTC. Translating gives CASSLVLGLAGLQETQYF.

This sequence joins TRBV28 and TRBJ2-7; D is ambiguous. Germline CDR1 reads MDHEN; CDR2 reads SYDVKM. V gave up 1 base and J gave up 6 bases, with 13 bases separating them. This CDR3 is 14 amino acids long. The CDR3: CASSLFWGSGEQYF. The CDR3 DNA follows: TGTGCCAGCAGTTTATTCTGGGGTTCTGGCGAGCAGTACTTC.

This sequence joins TRBV7-2 and TRBJ2-5; a possible D gene is TRBD2 (7 bases). Deletions cut 5 bases from V and 4 bases from J, with 11 bases between. Germline CDR1 reads SGHTA; CDR2 reads FQGNSA. CDR3 size: 13 residues. CDR3 nucleotides: TGTGCCAGCAGCCGGGGGGCGGGAGAGACCCAGTACTTC. This sequence encodes CASSRGAGETQYF.

This clone was counted a single time. The genes are TRBV6-6 and TRBJ2-7; 12 nucleotides agree with TRBD2. V was pared by 0 bases and J by 2 bases, with 2 bases of the junction left unmatched. The V gene's germline CDR1 is MNHNY and CDR2 SVGAGI (reference sequence). The CDR3 runs 16 residues. The CDR3 is CASSYSTSGSTYEQYF. CDR3 nucleotide sequence: TGTGCCAGCAGTTACTCGACTAGCGGGAGTACCTACGAGCAGTACTTC.

This clone was counted only a few times. This chain uses TRBV19 with TRBJ1-2; D is possibly TRBD1 (6 bases). V gave up 5 bases and J gave up 3 bases, with 10 bases separating them. Germline CDR1 is LNHDA and CDR2 is SQIVND (reference sequence). The CDR3 length is 13 residues. This CDR3 reads CASSFDRYYGYTF. DNA of the CDR3: TGTGCCAGTAGTTTCGACAGGTACTATGGCTACACCTTC.

Here the CDR3 reads CAVRGTDTQYF. CDR3 in DNA: TGTGCCGTAAGAGGCACAGATACGCAGTATTTT. The chain employs TRBV10-3 and TRBJ2-3; D is unresolved. Trimming took off 11 bases at V and 1 base at J, with 7 bases between the two ends. The CDR3 sequence is 11 residues long. Germline V gene sequence: CDR1 ENHRY, CDR2 SYGVKD.

This rearrangement joins TRBV9 to TRBJ1-2; 10 bases line up with TRBD1. This CDR3 is built from 15 residues. J was trimmed by 5 bases and V by 0 bases; bases with no gene match: 4. The germline CDR1 and CDR2 sequences are SGDLS and YYNGEE. The chain's CDR3 is CASSVAPDRGYGYTF. The CDR3 coding sequence is TGTGCCAGCAGCGTAGCCCCGGACAGGGGGTATGGCTACACCTTC.